Following are 23 T cell receptor beta chains from one sample sequenced in a study of beta chain features in type 1 diabetes. The investigators reverse transcribed all of the isolated RNA, so they sequenced expressed TCRB transcripts. Sequencing used immunoSEQ multiplex PCR; TCRdb keeps in-frame clones, though not all of them. The table lists under 550,000 clones, about an eighth of them singletons. Sequenced material: naive CD4+ T cells from blood. These receptors originate from a woman aged 18-30 years in good health.

The rearrangement joins TRBV2 to TRBJ1-1; the match to TRBD1 covers 9 bases. V was clipped by 8 bases and J by 0 bases; unmatched bases: 4. Germline CDR1 is SNHLY and CDR2 is FYNNEI. This CDR3 is built from 14 residues. This chain's CDR3 is CASGDRALNTEAFF. DNA for the CDR3: TGTGCCAGCGGGGACAGGGCCCTGAACACTGAAGCTTTCTTT.

This clone was recorded a few times. The chain links TRBV27 to TRBJ2-3, with D maybe TRBD2 (5 bases). Deletions cut 0 bases from V and 0 bases from J, with 7 bases between. The CDR3 length is 15 residues. The germline gives CDR1 MNHEY, CDR2 SMNVEV (reference sequence). CDR3 sequence reads: CASSLSWTSTDTQYF. CDR3 sequence (DNA): TGTGCCAGCAGTTTATCGTGGACTAGCACAGATACGCAGTATTTT.

This chain links TRBV21-1 with TRBJ2-7; the table's D gene call, TRBD1, was not cross checked with the DNA. TRBV21-1 corresponds to a pseudogene. The CDR3 has 14 residues. CDR3 residues: CASSQTGNSYEQYF. In DNA, the CDR3 is TGTGCCAGCAGCCAGACAGGGAACTCCTACGAGCAGTACTTC.

This clone was observed a few times. This sequence joins TRBV6-5 and TRBJ2-6, with TRBD2 as a possible D gene (6 bases). Germline V gene data show CDR1 as MNHEY and CDR2 as SVGAGI. V was cut by 0 bases and J by 2 bases, with 8 bases left in between. The CDR3 runs 16 residues. CDR3: CASSYSRGAGANVLTF. CDR3 sequence (DNA): TGTGCCAGCAGTTACTCGCGGGGAGCTGGGGCCAACGTCCTGACTTTC.

The chain employs TRBV9 and TRBJ1-6, with D perhaps matching TRBD1 (5 bases). CDR1 is SGDLS and CDR2 is YYNGEE in the germline V gene. Trimming pared 0 bases from V and 7 bases from J, leaving 11 bases between. CDR3 size: 15 residues. This chain's CDR3 is CASSVEQGPNSPLHF. In DNA, the CDR3 is TGTGCCAGCAGCGTAGAGCAGGGACCCAATTCACCCCTCCACTTT.

V usage is TRBV7-6 and J usage is TRBJ2-5, with a possible D match to TRBD2 (6 bases). The CDR3 spans 13 residues. Germline assignment: CDR1 SGHVS and CDR2 FNYEAQ. V lost 5 bases and J lost 5, with 12 bases in between. CDR3 sequence: CASSASGSETQYF. In DNA form, the CDR3 reads TGTGCCAGCAGCGCAAGCGGGTCGGAGACCCAGTACTTC.

The chain combines TRBV2 with TRBJ2-7; D possibly uses TRBD1 or TRBD2 (5 bases each). V lost 6 bases and J 2 bases, leaving 11 bases between the germline ends. CDR3 length equals 13 residues. Germline CDR1 SNHLY, CDR2 FYNNEI. The CDR3 protein is CASRGDGTYEQYV. The CDR3 nucleotides read TGTGCCAGCAGAGGGGACGGTACCTACGAGCAGTACGTC.

This clone was detected only once. The chain carries TRBV5-4 and TRBJ2-3, with 7 bases identical to TRBD2. The CDR3 is 16 residues long. Germline CDR1 and CDR2: SGHNT and YYREEE (reference sequence). With 2 bases clipped from V and 4 bases from J, the junction kept 10 bases outside the gene matches. The chain's CDR3 is CASSLPRDYLADTQYF. The DNA for the CDR3 is TGTGCCAGCAGCTTACCCCGGGACTACCTCGCAGATACGCAGTATTTT.

The V gene is TRBV29-1, the J gene TRBJ2-5; D not certain. The CDR3 length is 10 residues. V was shortened by 4 bases and J by 4 bases, with 4 bases between the two germline ends. Germline V gene sequence: CDR1 SQVTM, CDR2 ANQGSEA. As DNA, the CDR3 is TGCAGCGTTGGAACAGAGACCCAGTACTTC. Its translation: CSVGTETQYF.

Comment on this clone: One end of the junction does not line up with germline, which may come from a read error. This chain links TRBV28 with TRBJ2-1; D call uncertain. The CDR3 has 12 amino acids. Per the germline V gene, CDR1 is MDHEN and CDR2 is SYDVKM. CDR3 DNA: TGTGCCAGCAGTGTCGACACCTCACAGTGGATCTTC. Residues: CASSVDTSQWIF.

The V call is TRBV2, the J call TRBJ2-7; maybe TRBD1 (5 bases). The germline V gene encodes CDR1 SNHLY and CDR2 FYNNEI. The CDR3 length is 13 residues. V was clipped by 8 bases and J by 2 bases, with 13 bases between them. The CDR3 nucleotides read TGTGCCAGCGGGGCCTACGTCACCTACGAGCAGTACGTC. This translates into CASGAYVTYEQYV.

V is TRBV7-2 and J is TRBJ1-6; possible D gene TRBD1, 5 bases. V was clipped by 5 bases and J by 7 bases, with 15 bases between them. Looked up from germline, CDR1 is SGHTA and CDR2 is FQGNSA. The CDR3 contains 15 residues. The CDR3 is CASSTQPGENSPLHF. CDR3 coding DNA: TGTGCCAGCAGCACACAGCCGGGGGAAAATTCACCCCTCCACTTT. The whole variable domain, filled in from reference TRBV7-2 and TRBJ1-6, reads GAGVSQSPSNKVTEKGKDVELRCDPISGHTALYWYRQSLGQGLEFLIYFQGNSAPDKSGLPSDRFSAERTGGSVSTLTIQRTQQEDSAVYLCASSTQPGENSPLHFGNGTRLTVT.

The rearrangement joins TRBV28 to TRBJ1-1, with D possibly TRBD1 on 6 matching bases. V lost 4 bases and J lost 2, with 17 bases in between. The CDR3 has 16 residues. Looked up from germline, CDR1 is MDHEN and CDR2 is SYDVKM. As DNA, the CDR3 is TGTGCCAGCAGTTACTCAACGGGACATGAAAACACTGAAGCTTTCTTT. It codes for CASSYSTGHENTEAFF. The complete variable domain, with remaining parts taken from reference TRBV28 and TRBJ1-1, reads DVKVTQSSRYLVKRTGEKVFLECVQDMDHENMFWYRQDPGLGLRLIYFSYDVKMKEKGDIPEGYSVSREKKERFSLILESASTNQTSMYLCASSYSTGHENTEAFFGQGTRLTVV.

This sequence joins TRBV29-1 and TRBJ2-7; D tentatively reads TRBD1 or TRBD2 (5 bases each). From germline, CDR1 is SQVTM and CDR2 ANQGSEA. Between the trimmed V and J ends, which lost 5 bases and 6 bases, there was a span of 17 bases. The CDR3 extends over 13 amino acids. CDR3 nucleotide sequence: TGCAGCGTTACCGGGACCGGGGTGGGCGAGCAGTACGTC. This sequence encodes CSVTGTGVGEQYV.

V usage is TRBV7-9 and J usage is TRBJ1-5; 10 nucleotides line up with TRBD1. With 3 bases clipped from V and 2 bases from J, the junction kept 1 base outside the gene matches. The CDR3 length is 15 residues. Germline CDR1 and CDR2: SEHNR and FQNEAQ (reference sequence). This CDR3 is CASSFGQGGNQPQHF. DNA of the CDR3: TGTGCCAGCAGCTTCGGACAGGGGGGCAATCAGCCCCAGCATTTT. Together with reference TRBV7-9 and TRBJ1-5, the CDR3 gives the full variable domain: DTGVSQNPRHKITKRGQNVTFRCDPISEHNRLYWYRQTLGQGPEFLTYFQNEAQLEKSRLLSDRFSAERPKGSFSTLEIQRTEQGDSAMYLCASSFGQGGNQPQHFGDGTRLSIL.

This rearrangement joins TRBV11-1 to TRBJ2-1, with TRBD2 identical over 7 bases. Germline values: CDR1 SGHAT, CDR2 FQDESV (reference sequence). The CDR3 spans 14 residues. Trimming removed 7 bases from V and 9 bases from J; junction bases left unmatched: 12. CDR3 in DNA: TGTGCCAGCATGCCGGACTTAGCGGGCGGTGAGCAGTTCTTC. Translating gives CASMPDLAGGEQFF. Drawing the rest from reference TRBV11-1 and TRBJ2-1, the complete variable domain is EAEVAQSPRYKITEKSQAVAFWCDPISGHATLYWYRQILGQGPELLVQFQDESVVDDSQLPKDRFSAERLKGVDSTLKIQPAELGDSAMYLCASMPDLAGGEQFFGPGTRLTVL.

This clone occurred a few times. The chain combines TRBV30 with TRBJ2-2, with D hard to call. Deletions cut 7 bases from V and 0 bases from J, with 18 bases between. The CDR3 contains 16 residues. The germline gives CDR1 GTSNPN, CDR2 SVGIG (reference sequence). Here the CDR3 reads CASHSRGDTNTGELFF. The CDR3 DNA follows: TGTGCCTCCCACTCGAGAGGAGACACGAACACCGGGGAGCTGTTTTTT.

The rearrangement links TRBV28 to TRBJ1-2, with 8 bases fitting TRBD1. The J segment lost 6 bases and the V segment lost 6 bases, leaving 6 bases of the junction unmatched. The CDR3 is made up of 13 amino acids. CDR1 is MDHEN and CDR2 is SYDVKM in the germline V gene. CDR3 nucleotides: TGTGCCAGCAGGATTCAGGGGGCTCATGGCTACACCTTC. This sequence encodes CASRIQGAHGYTF.

The CDR3 protein is CASSQDYTELPTDTQYF. As DNA, the CDR3 is TGCGCCAGCAGCCAAGATTACACAGAACTCCCCACAGATACGCAGTATTTT. This chain connects TRBV4-3 to TRBJ2-3; D not resolved. Germline CDR1 is LGHNA and CDR2 is YSLEER. This CDR3 is 17 amino acids long. Trimming took 0 bases from V and 2 from J, leaving 15 bases between them.

There are many counts of this clone. The rearrangement links TRBV30 to TRBJ2-5; D call uncertain. CDR3 length: 16 residues. Germline V gene data show CDR1 as GTSNPN and CDR2 as SVGIG (reference sequence). Trimming cost V 0 bases and J 1 base, with 15 bases left between them. The CDR3 sequence: CAWSVGSGSPQETQYF. The DNA of the CDR3 is TGTGCCTGGAGTGTGGGATCGGGCAGCCCCCAAGAGACCCAGTACTTC. Together with reference TRBV30 and TRBJ2-5, the CDR3 gives the full variable domain: SQTIHQWPATLVQPVGSPLSLECTVEGTSNPNLYWYRQAAGRGLQLLFYSVGIGQISSEVPQNLSASRPQDRQFILSSKKLLLSDSGFYLCAWSVGSGSPQETQYFGPGTRLLVL.

The J gene is TRBJ2-5, the V gene TRBV29-1; D is perhaps TRBD1 or TRBD2 (5 bases each). Trimming stripped 4 bases from V and 9 bases from J, with 18 bases between. This CDR3 is built from 13 residues. Germline assignment: CDR1 SQVTM and CDR2 ANQGSEA. The CDR3 loop is CSVVRGVPEAQYF. The CDR3, as DNA: TGCAGCGTTGTTCGAGGGGTGCCGGAGGCCCAGTACTTC.

This chain uses TRBV29-1 with TRBJ2-3; D remains ambiguous. Germline-derived CDR1 and CDR2 are SQVTM and ANQGSEA. The CDR3 runs to 13 residues. V was clipped by 7 bases and J by 1 base, with 12 bases between them. The CDR3 nucleotides are TGCAGCGGACGCCGAGGTGGCACAGATACGCAGTATTTT. Translated: CSGRRGGTDTQYF.

The chain is built from TRBV5-4 and TRBJ2-3, with 11 bases aligning to TRBD1. CDR3 length: 15 residues. The V segment lost 4 bases and the J segment 6 bases; nucleotides outside the gene matches: 7. Germline V CDR1 and CDR2: SGHNT, YYREEE (reference sequence). The CDR3 region has the DNA TGTGCCAGCAGCCAGGGGACAGGGGGAATTGATACGCAGTATTTT. It is translated as CASSQGTGGIDTQYF.